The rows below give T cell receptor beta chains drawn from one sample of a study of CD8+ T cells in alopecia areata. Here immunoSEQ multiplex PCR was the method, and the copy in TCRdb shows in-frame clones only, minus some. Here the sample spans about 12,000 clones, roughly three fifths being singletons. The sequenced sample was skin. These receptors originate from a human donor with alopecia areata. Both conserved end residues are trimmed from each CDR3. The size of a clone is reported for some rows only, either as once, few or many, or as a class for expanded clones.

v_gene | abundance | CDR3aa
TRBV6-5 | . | ASSEKDRHGELF
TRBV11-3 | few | ASRGQGPNNEQF
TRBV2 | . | ASKEAQQNTEAF
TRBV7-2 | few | ASSQGYTWGEQY
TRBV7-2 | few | ASSLMGGDEQF
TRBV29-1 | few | SVEDPDTRGGELF
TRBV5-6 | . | ASSLATIQF
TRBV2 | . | ASSLAGGSDTQY
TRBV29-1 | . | SVEVFAGAYEQY
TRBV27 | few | ASSLGAGGLNTEAF